A selection of T cell receptor beta chains follows, all from one sample in a study of T-cell memory formation after mild COVID-19. TCRdb redid the calling of the 5' RACE reads with MiXCR, one entry per CDR3 protein. The sample lists under 550,000 distinct CDR3 sequences, roughly 20% occurring once. The sample taken for sequencing was PBMCs or a T cell subset sorted from them (not recorded which). These receptors originate from an adult woman who had mild COVID-19 (a few samples of this study predate the infection). Cell type and time point are not known. CDR3s include the opening cysteine and the closing phenylalanine or tryptophan. Each record gives: clone size, J gene, V gene, D gene, CDR3 DNA, CDR3 protein. A D gene is named only where the DNA matches it firmly. Size is stated for part of the rows, as once, few or many counts, or as a class when the clone is expanded.

-,TRBJ2-7,TRBV10-3,-,TGTGCCATCAGTGAGTCGAGGCAGGGACAGTACTTC,CAISESRQGQYF
-,TRBJ2-3,TRBV11-2,TRBD2,TGTGCCAGCAGCTTAGATCTGTGGCGGGAGGCCTACAATAGCACAGATACGCAGTATTTT,CASSLDLWREAYNSTDTQYF
few,TRBJ1-3,TRBV12-3/TRBV12-4,-,TGTGCCAGCAGTCTAGCCTACTTGGGATCTGGAAACACCATATATTTT,CASSLAYLGSGNTIYF
few,TRBJ2-3,TRBV6-1,-,TGTGCCAGCAACCCCCCGAATCCAGATACGCAGTATTTT,CASNPPNPDTQYF
-,TRBJ2-5,TRBV7-9,-,TGTGCCAGCAGCTTACCGACGGGAGGACAGTCTTTGGAGACCCAGTACTTC,CASSLPTGGQSLETQYF
few,TRBJ2-7,TRBV5-1,TRBD2,TGCGCCAGCAGCTTTAGCGGGAGCGGGGAGCAGTACTTC,CASSFSGSGEQYF
-,TRBJ1-2,TRBV4-3,-,TGCGCCAGCAGCCCGGCGGCCGGTTATGGCTACACCTTC,CASSPAAGYGYTF
few,TRBJ2-2,TRBV18,-,TGTGCCAGCTCACGTAACCTGGGGGCCGACACCGGGGAGCTGTTTTTT,CASSRNLGADTGELFF
-,TRBJ1-5,TRBV28,TRBD1,TGTGCCAGCAGTTCGGGACAGGGGAGCAATCAGCCCCAGCATTTT,CASSSGQGSNQPQHF
many,TRBJ2-7,TRBV3-1,-,TGTGCCAGCAGCCGGACATCAGGCGCGAGATCGTACGAGCAGTACTTC,CASSRTSGARSYEQYF
-,TRBJ1-5,TRBV20-1,-,TGCAGTGCTAGTTCTCGAGGTTTGGGCAATCAGCCCCAGCATTTT,CSASSRGLGNQPQHF
-,TRBJ1-1,TRBV7-2,-,TGTGCCAGCAGCTGGACACAGAACACTGAAGCTTTCTTT,CASSWTQNTEAFF
-,TRBJ1-1,TRBV27,-,TGTGCCAGCAGTTTTGGGGGCGCGGACACTGAAGCTTTCTTT,CASSFGGADTEAFF
-,TRBJ2-5,TRBV29-1,-,TGCAGCGTCATTGCACGGGGCCAAGAGACCCAGTACTTC,CSVIARGQETQYF
few,TRBJ2-5,TRBV2,-,TGTGCCAGCAGTGAAGGGGTAGGGGAGACCCAGTACTTC,CASSEGVGETQYF
once,TRBJ2-1,TRBV14,-,TGTGCCAGCAGCCATCGGGACCCCACCTACAATGAGCAGTTCTTC,CASSHRDPTYNEQFF
-,TRBJ1-2,TRBV29-1,-,TGCAGCGTTCGTGGTTCGATGCGCTATGGCTACACCTTC,CSVRGSMRYGYTF
many,TRBJ1-5,TRBV12-3/TRBV12-4,TRBD1,TGTGCCAGCAGTAGGGACAGGGTGGCGGAGGGTCAGCCCCAGCATTTT,CASSRDRVAEGQPQHF
few,TRBJ1-2,TRBV20-1,TRBD1,TGCAGTGCCCACGGACCGGACAGGTTGGGCGATGGCTACACCTTC,CSAHGPDRLGDGYTF
-,TRBJ2-1,TRBV7-6,TRBD2,TGTGCCAGCAGCTCAGTGGGACTATCCCCCCTCGGGAATGAGCAGTTCTTC,CASSSVGLSPLGNEQFF
-,TRBJ1-1,TRBV6-6,-,TGTGCCAGAAGTACCCAGCCAGGCGGCACTGAAGCTTTCTTT,CARSTQPGGTEAFF
-,TRBJ2-1,TRBV5-1,TRBD2,TGCGCCAGCAGCTTACCGGGACTAGCTGCCCCCTACAATGAGCAGTTCTTC,CASSLPGLAAPYNEQFF
few,TRBJ2-7,TRBV4-1,-,TGCGCCAGCAGCCAAGAAGGCGAGGGGTGGGAGCAGTACTTC,CASSQEGEGWEQYF
few,TRBJ1-3,TRBV2,TRBD1,TGTGCCAGCAGAGCAGGGACAGATGGAAACACCATATATTTT,CASRAGTDGNTIYF
-,TRBJ2-7,TRBV29-1,-,TGCAGCGTTGCTTCCCTAGCCTCCTACGAGCAGTACTTC,CSVASLASYEQYF
-,TRBJ2-1,TRBV5-1,TRBD2,TGCGCCAGCACCATAGCGGGGGGGCGGTACAATGAGCAGTTCTTC,CASTIAGGRYNEQFF
-,TRBJ2-3,TRBV2,-,TGTGCCAGCAGTAGGGGTGTGGGAGGAGATACGCAGTATTTT,CASSRGVGGDTQYF
-,TRBJ2-7,TRBV20-1,TRBD1,TGCAGTGCTAGAGGGGACAGGGACGAGCAGTACTTC,CSARGDRDEQYF
few,TRBJ2-7,TRBV5-7,TRBD2,TGTGCCAGCAGCCCCGCCACAGGTCGCCAGACTAGCGGGAGAGAAAACCCCTACGAGCAGTACTTC,CASSPATGRQTSGRENPYEQYF
-,TRBJ1-2,TRBV5-1,-,TGCGCCAGCAGCTTGTCCTCGGACGGGTATGGCTACACCTTC,CASSLSSDGYGYTF
-,TRBJ1-2,TRBV13,TRBD1,TGTGCCAGCAGCCTGGGGACAGGTGCTAACTATGGCTACACCTTC,CASSLGTGANYGYTF
-,TRBJ2-1,TRBV7-2,TRBD1,TGTGCCAGCAGCTTAGCGGGAGGGACAGGGGTCTACAATGAGCAGTTCTTC,CASSLAGGTGVYNEQFF
many,TRBJ2-5,TRBV20-1,-,TGCAGTGCTAGAGCAGGGTCGCGGGAGACCCAGTACTTC,CSARAGSRETQYF
-,TRBJ2-1,TRBV9,TRBD2,TGTGCCAGCAGCACCGATCCTGGGCTAGCGGGAGCCGATGAGCAGTTCTTC,CASSTDPGLAGADEQFF
-,TRBJ1-4,TRBV5-1,-,TGCGCCAGCAGCTCCGGCGGAGGTAGATTCGATGAAAAACTGTTTTTT,CASSSGGGRFDEKLFF
few,TRBJ1-6,TRBV18,-,TGTGCCAGCTCACCAGGGGGCTATTCACCCCTCCACTTT,CASSPGGYSPLHF
few,TRBJ2-1,TRBV5-1,-,TGCGCCAGCAGCTTGGTCTCGGGGGCCCCTTACAATGAGCAGTTCTTC,CASSLVSGAPYNEQFF
-,TRBJ2-1,TRBV4-1,TRBD2,TGCGCCAGCAGCCAAGAAAGGGCTAGCGGGGGGGCTCATGAGCAGTTCTTC,CASSQERASGGAHEQFF
few,TRBJ2-4,TRBV12-3/TRBV12-4,TRBD2,TGTGCCAGCAGTTTTAGGACTAGCGGAATATTCCAGGCCAAAAACATTCAGTACTTC,CASSFRTSGIFQAKNIQYF
-,TRBJ2-1,TRBV12-2,-,TGTGCAAGTCGCTCCCTCTTCAATACTAGCGGCGGGCAGTTCTTC,CASRSLFNTSGGQFF
-,TRBJ1-1,TRBV27,-,TGTGCCAGCAGTCCCCGACGGACTAAGAACACTGAAGCTTTCTTT,CASSPRRTKNTEAFF
many,TRBJ2-7,TRBV3-1,-,TGTGCCAGCAGGCAACAGGGAGGCGAGCAGTACTTC,CASRQQGGEQYF
many,TRBJ2-5,TRBV12-3/TRBV12-4,TRBD1,TGTGCCAGCAGTTCGGACAGGGGCCAAGAGACCCAGTACTTC,CASSSDRGQETQYF